This T cell receptor beta chain was sequenced in a study of monozygotic twins with inflammatory bowel disease. UMIs that included a 6-nucleotide sample barcode were added by template switching, which took place during cDNA synthesis. TCRdb re-called the 5' RACE reads and catalogs CDR3 proteins one per entry, DNA excluded. Its table lists some 170,000 distinct CDR3 sequences. The CDR3 runs 16 residues. The germline gives CDR1 MDHEN, CDR2 SYDVKM. Sequencing input: blood. The V call is TRBV28, the J call TRBJ2-7; with no DNA, the TCRdb D assignment of TRBD2 cannot be verified. The receptor was derived from a human donor with ulcerative colitis or Crohn's disease, or a healthy co-twin of an affected twin (not recorded which). The CDR3 here is CASSRLLSNPRYEQYF.